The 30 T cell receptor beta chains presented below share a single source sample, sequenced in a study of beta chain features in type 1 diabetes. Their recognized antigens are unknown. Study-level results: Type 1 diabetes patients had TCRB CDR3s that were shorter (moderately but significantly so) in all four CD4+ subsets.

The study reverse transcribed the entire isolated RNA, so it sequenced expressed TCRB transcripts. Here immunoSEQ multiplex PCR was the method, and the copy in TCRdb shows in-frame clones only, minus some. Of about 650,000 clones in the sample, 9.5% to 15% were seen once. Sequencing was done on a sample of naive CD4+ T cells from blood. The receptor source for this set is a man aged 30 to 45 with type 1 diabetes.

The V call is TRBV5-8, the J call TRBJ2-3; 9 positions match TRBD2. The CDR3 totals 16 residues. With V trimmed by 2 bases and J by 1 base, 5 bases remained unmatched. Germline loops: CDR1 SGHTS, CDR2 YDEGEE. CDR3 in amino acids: CASSFSRTSGTDTQYF. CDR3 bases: TGTGCCAGCAGCTTTTCACGGACTAGCGGCACAGATACGCAGTATTTT.

The DNA of the CDR3 is TGTGCCAGCAGGACCCAAGAGACCCAGTACTTC. Translating it yields CASRTQETQYF. The chain recombines TRBV2 with TRBJ2-5; the D is unclear. CDR1 and CDR2 (germline): SNHLY, FYNNEI. V shed 6 bases and J shed 1 base, with 3 bases lying between them. CDR3 size: 11 residues.

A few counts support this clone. The CDR3 DNA follows: TGTGCCAGCAGCTTAAATCCCGACAGGGGCTCCTACAATGAGCAGTTCTTC. Protein product: CASSLNPDRGSYNEQFF. The chain recombines TRBV7-3 with TRBJ2-1, with TRBD1 matching over 8 bases. V shed 1 base, J shed 0 bases, and the junction held 5 bases outside the gene matches. Germline CDR1 is SGHTA and CDR2 is FQGTGA. This CDR3 spans 17 amino acids. The full variable domain, in which reference TRBV7-3 and TRBJ2-1 provide the parts outside the CDR3, is GAGVSQTPSNKVTEKGKYVELRCDPISGHTALYWYRQSLGQGPEFLIYFQGTGAADDSGLPNDRFFAVRPEGSVSTLKIQRTERGDSAVYLCASSLNPDRGSYNEQFFGPGTRLTVL.

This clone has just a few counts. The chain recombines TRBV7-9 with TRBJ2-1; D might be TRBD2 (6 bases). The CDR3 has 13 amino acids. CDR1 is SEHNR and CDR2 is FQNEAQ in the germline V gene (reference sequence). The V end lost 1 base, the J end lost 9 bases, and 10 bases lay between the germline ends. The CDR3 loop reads CASSLGGGSEQFF. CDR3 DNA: TGTGCCAGCAGCTTAGGAGGAGGGAGTGAGCAGTTCTTC.

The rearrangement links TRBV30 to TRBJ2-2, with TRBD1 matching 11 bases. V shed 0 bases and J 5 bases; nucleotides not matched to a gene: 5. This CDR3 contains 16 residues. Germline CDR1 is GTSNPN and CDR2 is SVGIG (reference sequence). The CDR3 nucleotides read TGTGCCTGGAGTGTACTGGGACAGGGGGAAACCGGGGAGCTGTTTTTT. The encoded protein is CAWSVLGQGETGELFF. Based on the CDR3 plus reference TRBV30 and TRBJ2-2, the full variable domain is SQTIHQWPATLVQPVGSPLSLECTVEGTSNPNLYWYRQAAGRGLQLLFYSVGIGQISSEVPQNLSASRPQDRQFILSSKKLLLSDSGFYLCAWSVLGQGETGELFFGEGSRLTVL.

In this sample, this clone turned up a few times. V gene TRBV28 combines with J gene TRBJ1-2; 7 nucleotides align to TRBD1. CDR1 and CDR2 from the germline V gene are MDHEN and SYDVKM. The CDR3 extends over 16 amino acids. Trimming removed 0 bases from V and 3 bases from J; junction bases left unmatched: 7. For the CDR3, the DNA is TGTGCCAGCAGTTTATGGGGATGGACAGGCGACTATGGCTACACCTTC. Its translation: CASSLWGWTGDYGYTF.

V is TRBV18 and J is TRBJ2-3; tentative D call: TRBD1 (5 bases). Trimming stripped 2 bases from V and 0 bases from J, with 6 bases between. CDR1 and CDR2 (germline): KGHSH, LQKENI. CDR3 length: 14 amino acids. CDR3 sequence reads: CASSPGASTDTQYF. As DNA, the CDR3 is TGTGCCAGCTCACCAGGGGCGAGCACAGATACGCAGTATTTT.

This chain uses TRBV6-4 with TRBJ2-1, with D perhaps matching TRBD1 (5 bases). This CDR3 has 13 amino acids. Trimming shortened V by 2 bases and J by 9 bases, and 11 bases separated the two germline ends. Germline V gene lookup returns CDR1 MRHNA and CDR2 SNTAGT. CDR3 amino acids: CASSDDSIGEQFF. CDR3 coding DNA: TGTGCCAGCAGTGACGACAGTATCGGTGAGCAGTTCTTC.

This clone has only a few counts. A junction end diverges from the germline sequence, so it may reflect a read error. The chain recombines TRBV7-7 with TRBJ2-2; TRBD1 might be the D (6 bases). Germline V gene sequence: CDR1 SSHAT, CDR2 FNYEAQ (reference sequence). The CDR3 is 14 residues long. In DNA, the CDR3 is TGTGCTAGCAGCTTAGGGGACACCCCCGGGGAGCTGTTTTTT. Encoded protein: CASSLGDTPGELFF.

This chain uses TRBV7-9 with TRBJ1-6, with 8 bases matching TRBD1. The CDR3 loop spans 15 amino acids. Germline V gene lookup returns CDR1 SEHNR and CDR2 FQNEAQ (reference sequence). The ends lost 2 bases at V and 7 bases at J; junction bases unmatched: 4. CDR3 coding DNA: TGTGCCAGCAGCTTACGGACAGGGTCCAATTCACCCCTCCACTTT. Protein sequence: CASSLRTGSNSPLHF.

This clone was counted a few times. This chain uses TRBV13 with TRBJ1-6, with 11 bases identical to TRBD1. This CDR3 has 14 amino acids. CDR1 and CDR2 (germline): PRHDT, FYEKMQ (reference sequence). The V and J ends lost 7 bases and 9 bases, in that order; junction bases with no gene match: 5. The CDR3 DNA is TGTGCCAGCACCTGGACAGGGGGCGGTTCACCCCTCCACTTT. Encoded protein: CASTWTGGGSPLHF. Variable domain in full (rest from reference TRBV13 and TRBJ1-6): AAGVIQSPRHLIKEKRETATLKCYPIPRHDTVYWYQQGPGQDPQFLISFYEKMQSDKGSIPDRFSAQQFSDYHSELNMSSLELGDSALYFCASTWTGGGSPLHFGNGTRLTVT.

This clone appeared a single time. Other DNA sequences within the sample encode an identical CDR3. CDR3 protein: CASSYSDQPQHF. In DNA form, the CDR3 reads TGTGCCAGCAGTTACAGTGACCAGCCCCAGCATTTT. The J gene is TRBJ1-5, the V gene TRBV6-6, with no clear D. V was pared by 2 bases and J by 7 bases, with 6 bases between. CDR1 and CDR2 from the germline V gene are MNHNY and SVGAGI (reference sequence). The CDR3 consists of 12 residues.

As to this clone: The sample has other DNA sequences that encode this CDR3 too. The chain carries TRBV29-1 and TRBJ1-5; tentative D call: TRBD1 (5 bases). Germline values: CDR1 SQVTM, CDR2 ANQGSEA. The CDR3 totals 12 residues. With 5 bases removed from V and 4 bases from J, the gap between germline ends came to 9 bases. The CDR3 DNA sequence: TGCAGCGTTTCAGAGGGGAATCAGCCCCAGCATTTT. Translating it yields CSVSEGNQPQHF.

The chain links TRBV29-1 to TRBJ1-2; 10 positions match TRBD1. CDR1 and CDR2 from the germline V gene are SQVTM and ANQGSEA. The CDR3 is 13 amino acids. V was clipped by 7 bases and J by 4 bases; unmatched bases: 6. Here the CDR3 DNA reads TGCAGCGCCGACAGGGGGCTGGGCTATGGCTACACCTTC. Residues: CSADRGLGYGYTF.

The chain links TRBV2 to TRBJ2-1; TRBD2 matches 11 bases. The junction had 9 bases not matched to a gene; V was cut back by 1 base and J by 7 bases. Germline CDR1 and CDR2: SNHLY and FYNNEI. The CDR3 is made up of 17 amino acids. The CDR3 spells CASSEGLAGGQVNEQFF. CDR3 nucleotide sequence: TGTGCCAGCAGTGAAGGGCTAGCGGGGGGCCAAGTAAATGAGCAGTTCTTC.

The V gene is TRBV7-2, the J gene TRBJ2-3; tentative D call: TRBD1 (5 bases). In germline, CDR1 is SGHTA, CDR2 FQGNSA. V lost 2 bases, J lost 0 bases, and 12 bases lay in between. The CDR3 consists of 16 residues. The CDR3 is CASSLQGSPSTDTQYF. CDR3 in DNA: TGTGCCAGCAGCTTACAGGGTAGTCCTAGCACAGATACGCAGTATTTT.

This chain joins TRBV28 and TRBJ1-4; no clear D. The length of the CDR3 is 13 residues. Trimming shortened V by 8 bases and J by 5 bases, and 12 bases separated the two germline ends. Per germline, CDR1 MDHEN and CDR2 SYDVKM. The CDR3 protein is CASFPATNEKLFF. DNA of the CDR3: TGTGCCAGCTTCCCGGCTACAAATGAAAAACTGTTTTTT.

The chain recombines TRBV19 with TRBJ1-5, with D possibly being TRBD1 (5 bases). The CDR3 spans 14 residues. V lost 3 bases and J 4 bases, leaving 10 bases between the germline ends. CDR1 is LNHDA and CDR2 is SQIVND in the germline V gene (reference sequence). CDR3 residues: CASSIRAGNQPQHF. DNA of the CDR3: TGTGCCAGTAGTATTCGGGCAGGGAATCAGCCCCAGCATTTT.

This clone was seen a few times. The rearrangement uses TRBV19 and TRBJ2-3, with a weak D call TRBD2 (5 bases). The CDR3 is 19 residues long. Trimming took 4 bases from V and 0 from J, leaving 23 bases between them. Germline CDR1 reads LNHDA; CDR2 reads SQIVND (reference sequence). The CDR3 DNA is TGTGCCAGTAGTAGTCCGCCGGGGTCTTCCCCAAGGAGCACAGATACGCAGTATTTT. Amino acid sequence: CASSSPPGSSPRSTDTQYF.

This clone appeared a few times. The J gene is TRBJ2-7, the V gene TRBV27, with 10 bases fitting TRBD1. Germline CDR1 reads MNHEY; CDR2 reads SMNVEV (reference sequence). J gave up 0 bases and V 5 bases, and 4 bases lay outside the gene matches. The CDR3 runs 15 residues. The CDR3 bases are TGTGCCAGCAGTATCCGGACAGGGGGCTCCTACGAGCAGTACTTC. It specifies CASSIRTGGSYEQYF.

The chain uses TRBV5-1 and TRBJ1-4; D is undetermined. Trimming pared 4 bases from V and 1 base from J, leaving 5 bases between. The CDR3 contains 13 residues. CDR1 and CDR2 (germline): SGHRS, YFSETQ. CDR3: CASSRVTNEKLFF. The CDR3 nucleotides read TGCGCCAGCAGCAGGGTAACTAATGAAAAACTGTTTTTT.

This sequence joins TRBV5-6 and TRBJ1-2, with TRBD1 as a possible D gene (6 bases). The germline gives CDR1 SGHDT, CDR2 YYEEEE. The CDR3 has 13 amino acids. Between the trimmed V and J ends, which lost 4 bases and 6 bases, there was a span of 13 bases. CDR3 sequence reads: CASSRRGADGYTF. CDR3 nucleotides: TGTGCCAGCAGCCGTAGGGGGGCTGATGGCTACACCTTC.

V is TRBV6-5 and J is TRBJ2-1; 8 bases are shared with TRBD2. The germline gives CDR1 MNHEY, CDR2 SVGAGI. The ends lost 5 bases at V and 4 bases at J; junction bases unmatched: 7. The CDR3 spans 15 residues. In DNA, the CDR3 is TGTGCCAGCAGTCGTAGCGGGGTCGGGTACAATGAGCAGTTCTTC. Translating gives CASSRSGVGYNEQFF.

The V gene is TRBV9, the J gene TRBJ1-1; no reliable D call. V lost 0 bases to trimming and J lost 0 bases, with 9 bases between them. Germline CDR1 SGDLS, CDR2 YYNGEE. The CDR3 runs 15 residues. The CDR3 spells CASSVDGQMNTEAFF. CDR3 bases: TGTGCCAGCAGCGTAGATGGTCAAATGAACACTGAAGCTTTCTTT.

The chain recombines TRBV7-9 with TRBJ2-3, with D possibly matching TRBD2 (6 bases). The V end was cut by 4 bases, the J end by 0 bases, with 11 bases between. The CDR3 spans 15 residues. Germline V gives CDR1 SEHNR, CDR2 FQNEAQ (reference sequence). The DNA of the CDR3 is TGTGCCAGCAGCTCGGGAGCCTCTAGCACAGATACGCAGTATTTT. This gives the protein CASSSGASSTDTQYF.

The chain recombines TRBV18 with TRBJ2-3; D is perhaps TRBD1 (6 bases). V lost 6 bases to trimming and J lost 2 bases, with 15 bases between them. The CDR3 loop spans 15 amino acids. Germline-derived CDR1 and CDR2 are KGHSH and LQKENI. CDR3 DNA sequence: TGTGCCAGCTCTCCCAATACAGGGATCACAGATACGCAGTATTTT. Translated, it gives CASSPNTGITDTQYF.

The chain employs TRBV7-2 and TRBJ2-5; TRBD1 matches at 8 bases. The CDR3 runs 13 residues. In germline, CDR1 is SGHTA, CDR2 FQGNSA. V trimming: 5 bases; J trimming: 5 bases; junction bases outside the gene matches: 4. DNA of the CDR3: TGTGCCAGCAGCCCAGGGGGCTCGGAGACCCAGTACTTC. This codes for CASSPGGSETQYF.

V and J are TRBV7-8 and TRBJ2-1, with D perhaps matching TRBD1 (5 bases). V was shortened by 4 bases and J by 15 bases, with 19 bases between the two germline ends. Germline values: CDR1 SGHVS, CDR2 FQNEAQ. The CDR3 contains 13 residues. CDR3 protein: CASSSTGQGYRFF. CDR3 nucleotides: TGTGCCAGCAGCTCCACCGGGCAGGGTTACAGGTTCTTC.

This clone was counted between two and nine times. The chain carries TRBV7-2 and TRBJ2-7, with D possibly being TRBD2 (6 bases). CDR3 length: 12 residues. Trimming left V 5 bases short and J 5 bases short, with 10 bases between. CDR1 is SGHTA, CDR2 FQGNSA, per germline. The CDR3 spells CASSPWGDEQYF. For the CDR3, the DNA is TGTGCCAGCAGCCCCTGGGGGGACGAGCAGTACTTC. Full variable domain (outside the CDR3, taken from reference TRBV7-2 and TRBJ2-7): GAGVSQSPSNKVTEKGKDVELRCDPISGHTALYWYRQSLGQGLEFLIYFQGNSAPDKSGLPSDRFSAERTGGSVSTLTIQRTQQEDSAVYLCASSPWGDEQYFGPGTRLTVT.

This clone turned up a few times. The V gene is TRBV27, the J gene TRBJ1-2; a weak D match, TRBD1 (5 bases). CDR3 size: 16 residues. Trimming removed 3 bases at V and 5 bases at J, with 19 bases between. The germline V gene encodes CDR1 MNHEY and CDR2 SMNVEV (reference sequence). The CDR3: CASSFAGSSPPYGYTF. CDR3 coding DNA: TGTGCCAGCAGTTTCGCAGGGAGCTCTCCACCTTATGGCTACACCTTC.